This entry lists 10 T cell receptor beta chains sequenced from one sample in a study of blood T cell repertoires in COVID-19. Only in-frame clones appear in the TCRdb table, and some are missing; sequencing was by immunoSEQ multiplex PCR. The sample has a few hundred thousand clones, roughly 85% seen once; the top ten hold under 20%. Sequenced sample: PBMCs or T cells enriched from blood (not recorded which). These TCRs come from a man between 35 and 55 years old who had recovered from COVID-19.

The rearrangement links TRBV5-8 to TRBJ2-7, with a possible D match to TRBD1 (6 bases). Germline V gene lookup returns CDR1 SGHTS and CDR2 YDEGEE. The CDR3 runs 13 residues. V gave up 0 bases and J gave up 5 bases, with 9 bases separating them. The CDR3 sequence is CASSLEGENEQYF. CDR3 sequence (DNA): TGTGCCAGCAGCTTGGAGGGGGAAAACGAGCAGTACTTC.

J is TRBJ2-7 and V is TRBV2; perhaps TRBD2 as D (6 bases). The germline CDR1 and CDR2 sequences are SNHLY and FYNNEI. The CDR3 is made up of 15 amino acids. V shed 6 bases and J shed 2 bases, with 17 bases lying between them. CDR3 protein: CASSASGQAPYEQYF. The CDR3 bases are TGTGCCAGCAGCGCCAGCGGGCAGGCACCCTACGAGCAGTACTTC.

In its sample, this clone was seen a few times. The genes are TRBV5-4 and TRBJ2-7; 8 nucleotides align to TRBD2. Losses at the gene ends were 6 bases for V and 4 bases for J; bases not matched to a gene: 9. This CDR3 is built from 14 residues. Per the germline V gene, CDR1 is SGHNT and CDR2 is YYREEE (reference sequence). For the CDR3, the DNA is TGTGCCAGCAAAGAAGGACTAGCTTCGTACGAGCAGTACTTC. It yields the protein CASKEGLASYEQYF. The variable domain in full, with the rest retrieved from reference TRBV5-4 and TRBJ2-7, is ETGVTQSPTHLIKTRGQQVTLRCSSQSGHNTVSWYQQALGQGPQFIFQYYREEENGRGNFPPRFSGLQFPNYSSELNVNALELDDSALYLCASKEGLASYEQYFGPGTRLTVT.

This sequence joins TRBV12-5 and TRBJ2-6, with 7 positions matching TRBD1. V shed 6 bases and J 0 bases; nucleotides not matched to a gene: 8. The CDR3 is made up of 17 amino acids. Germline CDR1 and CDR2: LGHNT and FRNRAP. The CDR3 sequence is CASGPGQLVSGANVLTF. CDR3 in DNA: TGTGCTAGTGGGCCGGGACAGCTCGTCTCTGGGGCCAACGTCCTGACTTTC. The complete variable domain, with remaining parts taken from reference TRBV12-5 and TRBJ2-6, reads DARVTQTPRHKVTEMGQEVTMRCQPILGHNTVFWYRQTMMQGLELLAYFRNRAPLDDSGMPKDRFSAEMPDATLATLKIQPSEPRDSAVYFCASGPGQLVSGANVLTFGAGSRLTVL.

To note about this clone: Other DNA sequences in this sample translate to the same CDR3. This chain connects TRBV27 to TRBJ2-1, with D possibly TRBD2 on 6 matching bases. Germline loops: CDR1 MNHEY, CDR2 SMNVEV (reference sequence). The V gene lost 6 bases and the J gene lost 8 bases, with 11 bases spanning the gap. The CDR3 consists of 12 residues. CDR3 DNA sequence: TGTGCCAGCAGCAATGGAGGGTATGAGCAGTTCTTC. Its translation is CASSNGGYEQFF.

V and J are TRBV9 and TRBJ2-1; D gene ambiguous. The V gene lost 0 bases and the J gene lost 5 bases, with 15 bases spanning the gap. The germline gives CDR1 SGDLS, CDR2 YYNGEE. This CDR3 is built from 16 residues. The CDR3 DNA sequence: TGTGCCAGCAGCGTAGCCCCCACGCGAGCCCACAATGAGCAGTTCTTC. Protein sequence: CASSVAPTRAHNEQFF.

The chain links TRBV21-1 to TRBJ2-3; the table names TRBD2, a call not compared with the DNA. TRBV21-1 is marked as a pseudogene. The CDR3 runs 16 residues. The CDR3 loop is CASSSRLASGRYTQYF. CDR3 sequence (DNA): TGTGCCAGCAGCTCAAGGCTGGCTAGCGGGAGGTATACGCAGTATTTT.

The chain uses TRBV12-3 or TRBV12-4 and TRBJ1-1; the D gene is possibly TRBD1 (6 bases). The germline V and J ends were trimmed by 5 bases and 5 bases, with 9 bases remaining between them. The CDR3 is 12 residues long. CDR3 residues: CASSNRVTEAFF. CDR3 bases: TGTGCCAGCAGTAACAGGGTAACTGAAGCTTTCTTT.

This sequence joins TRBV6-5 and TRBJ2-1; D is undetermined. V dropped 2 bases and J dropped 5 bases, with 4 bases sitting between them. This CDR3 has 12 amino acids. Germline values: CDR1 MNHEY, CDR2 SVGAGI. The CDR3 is CASSYPNNEQFF. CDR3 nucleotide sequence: TGTGCCAGCAGTTACCCCAACAATGAGCAGTTCTTC.

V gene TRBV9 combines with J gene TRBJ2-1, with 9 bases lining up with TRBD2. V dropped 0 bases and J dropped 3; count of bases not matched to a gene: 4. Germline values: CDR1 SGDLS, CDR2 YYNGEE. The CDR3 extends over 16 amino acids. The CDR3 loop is CASSVEAGGVYNEQFF. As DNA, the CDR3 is TGTGCCAGCAGCGTAGAGGCGGGGGGGGTCTACAATGAGCAGTTCTTC.